Sequencing of this T cell receptor beta chain was carried out in a study of T cell repertoires in cytomegalovirus infection. Notes on this clonotype: Its antigen is unidentified.

Each CDR3 protein gets one entry after TCRdb re-called the reads with MiXCR. The table includes some 500,000 distinct CDR3 sequences, 40% detected once. Germline V gene sequence: CDR1 SGHTA, CDR2 FQGNSA. V gave up 3 bases and J gave up 7 bases, with 24 bases separating them. There are 18 residues in the CDR3. The chain joins TRBV7-2 to TRBJ2-2; TRBD2 is a possible D gene (6 bases). This receptor was taken from a human donor in good health (CMV status not recorded). Some clones in this sample may be carry-over from other donors' samples. The specimen was cultured PBMCs, collected from culture after CMV antigen stimulation. CDR3 DNA: TGTGCCAGCAGCTTCGCTGCCTACGTCCGGGGGTATGGCGGGGAGCTGTTTTTT. Protein: CASSFAAYVRGYGGELFF.